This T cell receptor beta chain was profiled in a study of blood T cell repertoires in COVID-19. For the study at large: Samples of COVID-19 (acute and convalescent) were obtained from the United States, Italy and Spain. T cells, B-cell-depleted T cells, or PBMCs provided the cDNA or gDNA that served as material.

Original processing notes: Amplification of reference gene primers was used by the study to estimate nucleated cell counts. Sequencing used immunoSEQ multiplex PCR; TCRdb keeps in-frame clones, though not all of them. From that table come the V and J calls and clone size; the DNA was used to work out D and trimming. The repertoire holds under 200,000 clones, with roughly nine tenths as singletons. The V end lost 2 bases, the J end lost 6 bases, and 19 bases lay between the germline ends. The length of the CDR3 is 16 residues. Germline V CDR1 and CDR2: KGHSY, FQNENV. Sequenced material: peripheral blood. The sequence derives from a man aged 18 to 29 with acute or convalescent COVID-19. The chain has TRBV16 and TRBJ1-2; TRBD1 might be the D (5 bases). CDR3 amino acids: CASSQRVGGTYNGYTF. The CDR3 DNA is TGTGCCAGCAGCCAACGAGTGGGCGGGACCTATAATGGCTACACCTTC.